What follows are 17 T cell receptor beta chains derived from one specimen sequenced in a study of OX40 agonist ivuxolimab in advanced cancers. TCRdb's table, derived via immunoSEQ multiplex PCR, lists solely in-frame clones and lacks some. In the table there are around 33,000 clones, roughly 82% of which are singletons. The input for sequencing was CD4+ or CD8+ T cells sorted from blood, taken in a trial of the OX40 agonist ivuxolimab. The source is an adult with an advanced solid tumor such as melanoma, head and neck, liver or kidney cancer.

The chain recombines TRBV28 with TRBJ1-1; a possible D gene is TRBD1 (5 bases). The CDR3 length is 13 residues. Trimming shortened V by 2 bases and J by 1 base, and 5 bases separated the two germline ends. Germline CDR1 and CDR2: MDHEN and SYDVKM. Here the CDR3 reads CASSLGTNTEAFF. The CDR3 nucleotides read TGTGCCAGCAGTTTAGGGACGAACACTGAAGCTTTCTTT. Supplemented by reference TRBV28 and TRBJ1-1, the full variable domain reads DVKVTQSSRYLVKRTGEKVFLECVQDMDHENMFWYRQDPGLGLRLIYFSYDVKMKEKGDIPEGYSVSREKKERFSLILESASTNQTSMYLCASSLGTNTEAFFGQGTRLTVV.

This chain connects TRBV4-1 to TRBJ2-7, with unresolved D. The germline V gene has CDR1 MGHRA and CDR2 YSYEKL. CDR3 length: 14 residues. V was pared by 0 bases and J by 7 bases, with 13 bases between. The CDR3 loop reads CASSQDSYLEEQYF. The CDR3 region has the DNA TGCGCCAGCAGCCAAGACAGTTACCTTGAGGAGCAGTACTTC.

This chain uses TRBV14 with TRBJ2-5, with 7 bases aligning to TRBD2. J was trimmed by 1 base and V by 3 bases; bases with no gene match: 5. The CDR3 contains 15 residues. The germline gives CDR1 SGHDN, CDR2 FVKESK. The chain's CDR3 is CASSHVAGFQETQYF. The CDR3 DNA follows: TGTGCCAGCAGCCACGTAGCGGGCTTCCAAGAGACCCAGTACTTC.

CDR3 sequence: CASSPAGQSYGYTF. CDR3 nucleotides: TGTGCCAGCAGTCCCGCGGGGCAATCCTATGGCTACACCTTC. The chain combines TRBV27 with TRBJ1-2, with D perhaps matching TRBD1 (5 bases). CDR3 size: 14 residues. Between the trimmed V and J ends, which lost 5 bases and 4 bases, there was a span of 14 bases. Germline V CDR1 and CDR2: MNHEY, SMNVEV (reference sequence).

In this sample, this clone turned up once. V is TRBV28 and J is TRBJ2-7; 9 positions match TRBD1. CDR1 and CDR2 (germline): MDHEN, SYDVKM. V dropped 3 bases and J dropped 2; count of bases not matched to a gene: 8. The CDR3 spans 16 residues. CDR3 sequence (DNA): TGTGCCAGCAGTTTTTACCCGGGACAGGGTCCCTACGAGCAGTACTTC. It encodes CASSFYPGQGPYEQYF.

This clone was observed a single time. The chain links TRBV10-2 to TRBJ1-1; 7 bases align to TRBD1. J lost 0 bases, V lost 0 bases, and 1 base had no gene match. Germline CDR1 reads WSHSY; CDR2 reads SAAADI. The CDR3 covers 15 residues. CDR3 sequence: CASSESTGLNTEAFF. The CDR3 bases are TGCGCCAGCAGTGAGTCGACAGGGTTGAACACTGAAGCTTTCTTT.

This chain uses TRBV9 with TRBJ1-1, with D possibly TRBD1 on 6 matching bases. Germline CDR1 reads SGDLS; CDR2 reads YYNGEE. Trimming left V 4 bases short and J 4 bases short, with 14 bases between. The CDR3 extends over 14 amino acids. CDR3 region: CASSLLGAATEAFF. The CDR3 DNA sequence: TGTGCCAGCAGCCTCTTGGGGGCGGCCACTGAAGCTTTCTTT. Full variable domain (outside the CDR3, taken from reference TRBV9 and TRBJ1-1): DSGVTQTPKHLITATGQRVTLRCSPRSGDLSVYWYQQSLDQGLQFLIQYYNGEERAKGNILERFSAQQFPDLHSELNLSSLELGDSALYFCASSLLGAATEAFFGQGTRLTVV.

This clone came up once. CDR3 coding DNA: TGTGCCAGCAGCTTAGGGCAGGGAGGATTCACAGATACGCAGTATTTT. This gives the protein CASSLGQGGFTDTQYF. The V gene is TRBV13, the J gene TRBJ2-3; D is possibly TRBD2 (6 bases). Germline V gene sequence: CDR1 PRHDT, CDR2 FYEKMQ (reference sequence). With 0 bases removed from V and 2 bases from J, the gap between germline ends came to 12 bases. The CDR3 is made up of 16 amino acids.

V and J are TRBV27 and TRBJ2-1, with D maybe TRBD2 (6 bases). The V end lost 3 bases, the J end lost 6 bases, and 15 bases lay between the germline ends. Germline assignment: CDR1 MNHEY and CDR2 SMNVEV (reference sequence). The CDR3 runs to 15 residues. CDR3 protein: CASSFSASEVNEQFF. Written as DNA, the CDR3 is TGTGCCAGCAGTTTCTCCGCTAGCGAGGTCAATGAGCAGTTCTTC.

The rearrangement joins TRBV5-6 to TRBJ1-5; D is uncertain. This CDR3 has 13 amino acids. Trimming took off 5 bases at V and 0 bases at J, with 6 bases between the two ends. Germline V gene sequence: CDR1 SGHDT, CDR2 YYEEEE. The CDR3 loop reads CASSTHSNQPQHF. CDR3 nucleotides: TGTGCCAGCAGTACACATAGCAATCAGCCCCAGCATTTT. The full variable domain, its missing parts supplied by reference TRBV5-6 and TRBJ1-5, is DAGVTQSPTHLIKTRGQQVTLRCSPKSGHDTVSWYQQALGQGPQFIFQYYEEEERQRGNFPDRFSGHQFPNYSSELNVNALLLGDSALYLCASSTHSNQPQHFGDGTRLSIL.

This sequence joins TRBV28 and TRBJ1-1; D remains unclear. V was shortened by 7 bases and J by 1 base, with 16 bases between the two germline ends. Per the germline V gene, CDR1 is MDHEN and CDR2 is SYDVKM. The CDR3 is 15 amino acids. CDR3 residues: CASTGIVQSNTEAFF. DNA for the CDR3: TGTGCCAGCACAGGAATCGTTCAATCGAACACTGAAGCTTTCTTT.

Turning to this clone: At one end the junction does not follow the germline gene, possibly because of a read error. The V call is TRBV5-6, the J call TRBJ1-2; D might be TRBD1 (6 bases). Germline V lookup: CDR1 SGHDT, CDR2 YYEEEE. The CDR3 has 14 amino acids. CDR3 protein: CASSWSRGARGYTF. As DNA, the CDR3 is TGTGCCAGCAGCTGGTCGCGGGGGGCTCGTGGCTACACTTTC.

The chain combines TRBV19 with TRBJ1-4; 7 nucleotides line up with TRBD1. V was pared by 4 bases and J by 4 bases, with 6 bases of the junction left unmatched. This CDR3 has 15 residues. Germline V gene data show CDR1 as LNHDA and CDR2 as SQIVND (reference sequence). The CDR3 bases are TGTGCCAGTAGTACCGGGACAGCCGGTAATGAAAAACTGTTTTTT. Translating it yields CASSTGTAGNEKLFF.

This rearrangement joins TRBV27 to TRBJ2-3; either TRBD1 or TRBD2 may supply D (6 bases each). V lost 0 bases and J lost 5, with 12 bases in between. Germline lookup yields CDR1 MNHEY and CDR2 SMNVEV (reference sequence). The CDR3 spans 15 residues. The CDR3 coding sequence is TGTGCCAGCAGTTTATCACCGGGGGCTGGAGATACGCAGTATTTT. Residues: CASSLSPGAGDTQYF.

The chain carries TRBV7-8 and TRBJ2-3, with D uncertain. The CDR3 length is 12 residues. V lost 5 bases and J lost 3, with 6 bases in between. Germline V CDR1 and CDR2: SGHVS, FQNEAQ. The CDR3 DNA follows: TGTGCCAGCAGCACCCAAACAGATACGCAGTATTTT. As protein: CASSTQTDTQYF.

The rearrangement joins TRBV13 to TRBJ2-1; D is unclear. In germline, CDR1 is PRHDT, CDR2 FYEKMQ (reference sequence). Trimming shortened V by 5 bases and J by 6 bases, and 11 bases separated the two germline ends. This CDR3 region has 13 residues. Here the CDR3 reads CASSPDTLNEQFF. As DNA, the CDR3 is TGTGCCAGCAGCCCAGACACTCTCAATGAGCAGTTCTTC.

The chain's CDR3 is CASSLGGRETQYF. CDR3 coding DNA: TGTGCCAGCAGTTTAGGGGGTAGAGAGACCCAGTACTTC. The chain is built from TRBV28 and TRBJ2-5; D tentatively reads TRBD1 or TRBD2 (5 bases each). The germline CDR1 and CDR2 sequences are MDHEN and SYDVKM. V lost 2 bases and J lost 4, with 8 bases in between. This CDR3 has 13 residues. Variable domain in full (rest from reference TRBV28 and TRBJ2-5): DVKVTQSSRYLVKRTGEKVFLECVQDMDHENMFWYRQDPGLGLRLIYFSYDVKMKEKGDIPEGYSVSREKKERFSLILESASTNQTSMYLCASSLGGRETQYFGPGTRLLVL.